Shown below are 27 T cell receptor beta chains from a single sample sequenced in a study of follicular helper T cells after annual influenza vaccination. Clones were sequenced by immunoSEQ multiplex PCR, and TCRdb holds only the in-frame ones, with some missing. The sample consists of 7,000 or so clones, roughly 80% of them appearing once. Stated time point: 2015-2016 season, 7 days after influenza vaccination. Sequenced material: CXCR5- memory CD4+ T cells sorted from blood, taken 7 days after influenza vaccination. The receptors were sampled from an adult who received the influenza vaccine.

The gene calls are TRBV25-1 and TRBJ2-3; 10 bases align to TRBD1. The CDR3 contains 15 residues. Per germline, CDR1 MGHDK and CDR2 SYGVNS. J lost 1 base, V lost 6 bases, and 4 bases had no gene match. CDR3 sequence reads: CASSSGTGGTDTQYF. Written as DNA, the CDR3 is TGTGCCAGCAGCTCCGGGACAGGGGGCACAGATACGCAGTATTTT.

This sequence joins TRBV15 and TRBJ1-2, with 9 bases matching TRBD1. Germline-derived CDR1 and CDR2 are LNHNV and YYDKDF (reference sequence). The CDR3 length is 16 residues. Trimming took 0 bases from V and 5 from J; bases not matched to a gene: 7. For the CDR3, the DNA is TGTGCCACCAGCAGAGAAAACAGGGGGCTAGGTTATGGCTACACCTTC. Its translation is CATSRENRGLGYGYTF.

This clone occurred once. The genes are TRBV11-3 and TRBJ1-3, with D hard to call. The CDR3 covers 16 residues. V shed 5 bases and J shed 0 bases, with 14 bases lying between them. Germline CDR1 SGHNT, CDR2 YENEEA. The CDR3 here is CASSQAGIHSGNTIYF. CDR3 DNA sequence: TGTGCCAGCAGCCAGGCTGGGATTCACTCTGGAAACACCATATATTTT.

The genes are TRBV6-1 and TRBJ1-5; 8 positions match TRBD1. V was clipped by 5 bases and J by 5 bases; unmatched bases: 5. Germline V CDR1 and CDR2: MNHNS, SASEGT. There are 14 residues in the CDR3. The CDR3, as DNA: TGTGCCAGCAGTTCCGGGACAGGTTATCAGCCCCAGCATTTT. It translates to CASSSGTGYQPQHF.

This clone appeared a few times. A read error may account for a junction end that differs from germline. This chain connects TRBV5-1 to TRBJ2-7, with TRBD2 identical over 8 bases. CDR1 and CDR2 from the germline V gene are SGHRS and YFSETQ. The CDR3 length is 13 residues. DNA of the CDR3: TGCGCCAGCAGCTTGAGGGGACTAGAGGGCCCGGTCTTC. Its translation: CASSLRGLEGPVF.

V usage is TRBV2 and J usage is TRBJ1-2; tentative D call: TRBD1 (5 bases). The CDR3 has 15 residues. Per germline, CDR1 SNHLY and CDR2 FYNNEI. Trimming shortened V by 6 bases and J by 7 bases, and 21 bases separated the two germline ends. The chain's CDR3 is CASSPVSAGRVGYTF. The CDR3 DNA reads TGTGCCAGCAGCCCCGTGAGCGCGGGGCGGGTTGGCTACACCTTC. The entire variable domain, with the rest obtained from reference TRBV2 and TRBJ1-2, is as follows: EPEVTQTPSHQVTQMGQEVILRCVPISNHLYFYWYRQILGQKVEFLVSFYNNEISEKSEIFDDQFSVERPDGSNFTLKIRSTKLEDSAMYFCASSPVSAGRVGYTFGSGTRLTVV.

V is TRBV19 and J is TRBJ1-2; maybe TRBD1 (5 bases). Between the trimmed V and J ends, which lost 3 bases and 2 bases, there was a span of 7 bases. Germline V gives CDR1 LNHDA, CDR2 SQIVND (reference sequence). The CDR3 has 13 residues. The CDR3 region is CASSMGQNYGYTF. CDR3 coding DNA: TGTGCCAGTAGTATGGGGCAGAACTATGGCTACACCTTC. The complete variable domain, with remaining parts taken from reference TRBV19 and TRBJ1-2, reads DGGITQSPKYLFRKEGQNVTLSCEQNLNHDAMYWYRQDPGQGLRLIYYSQIVNDFQKGDIAEGYSVSREKKESFPLTVTSAQKNPTAFYLCASSMGQNYGYTFGSGTRLTVV.

The rearrangement uses TRBV7-2 and TRBJ1-2; D might be TRBD1 (5 bases). Per germline, CDR1 SGHTA and CDR2 FQGNSA. There are 14 residues in the CDR3. V was trimmed by 5 bases and J by 7 bases, leaving 17 bases between them. The CDR3 nucleotides are TGTGCCAGCAGCCCCGCCGGGGCGCCTGGTGGCTACACCTTC. This translates into CASSPAGAPGGYTF.

V gene TRBV5-1 combines with J gene TRBJ1-1; D uncertain. V lost 0 bases and J 0 bases, leaving 6 bases between the germline ends. This CDR3 comprises 14 residues. Germline assignment: CDR1 SGHRS and CDR2 YFSETQ. The CDR3 DNA reads TGCGCCAGCAGCTTGGTTGTCCTGAACACTGAAGCTTTCTTT. Translation gives CASSLVVLNTEAFF.

The rearrangement uses TRBV7-2 and TRBJ2-5, with D tentatively TRBD1 or TRBD2 (5 bases each). Germline values: CDR1 SGHTA, CDR2 FQGNSA. CDR3 length: 15 residues. V gave up 1 base and J gave up 5 bases, with 14 bases separating them. The CDR3 here is CASSLGSGRFETQYF. DNA for the CDR3: TGTGCCAGCAGCTTAGGGTCAGGGAGATTTGAGACCCAGTACTTC.

The chain has TRBV6-5 and TRBJ1-1; D call uncertain. Germline V gene sequence: CDR1 MNHEY, CDR2 SVGAGI. V lost 2 bases and J 3 bases, leaving 7 bases between the germline ends. The CDR3 totals 13 residues. CDR3 bases: TGTGCCAGCAGTTACGGCCCATACACTGAAGCTTTCTTT. Its translation: CASSYGPYTEAFF.

The chain carries TRBV11-1 and TRBJ2-7; D is possibly TRBD1 or TRBD2 (5 bases each). Between the trimmed V and J ends, which lost 5 bases and 6 bases, there was a span of 8 bases. This CDR3 has 11 amino acids. Germline V gene data show CDR1 as SGHAT and CDR2 as FQDESV (reference sequence). CDR3 loop: CASSRGGEQYF. DNA of the CDR3: TGTGCCAGCAGCCGTGGGGGCGAGCAGTACTTC.

This chain links TRBV5-1 with TRBJ2-5; D gene uncertain. The CDR3 loop spans 12 amino acids. Germline lookup yields CDR1 SGHRS and CDR2 YFSETQ. V dropped 3 bases and J dropped 2 bases, with 5 bases sitting between them. The CDR3 is CASSSPQETQYF. CDR3 DNA: TGCGCCAGCAGCTCCCCGCAAGAGACCCAGTACTTC.

This chain connects TRBV4-3 to TRBJ2-7, with D maybe TRBD1 (6 bases). The CDR3 covers 14 residues. Germline V gene lookup returns CDR1 LGHNA and CDR2 YSLEER. V shed 3 bases and J shed 8 bases, with 17 bases lying between them. CDR3 protein: CASSQGLDSIQQYF. DNA for the CDR3: TGCGCCAGCAGCCAGGGGTTGGACAGTATCCAGCAGTACTTC.

This rearrangement joins TRBV5-1 to TRBJ2-7, with D tentatively TRBD1 (6 bases). The CDR3 has 14 amino acids. Germline V gives CDR1 SGHRS, CDR2 YFSETQ. The V and J ends lost 4 bases and 0 bases respectively, with 11 bases between them. The CDR3 protein is CASSRGDNSYEQYF. DNA of the CDR3: TGCGCCAGCAGCCGTGGGGACAACTCCTACGAGCAGTACTTC.

The chain recombines TRBV6-1 with TRBJ2-5; D may be TRBD1 or TRBD2 (6 bases each). The CDR3 sequence is 14 residues long. Germline V gives CDR1 MNHNS, CDR2 SASEGT. The germline V and J ends were trimmed by 4 bases and 4 bases, with 13 bases remaining between them. CDR3 amino acids: CASSVGGGRETQYF. CDR3 in DNA: TGTGCCAGCAGTGTTGGAGGGGGGCGAGAGACCCAGTACTTC.

This clone was picked up a small number of times. The chain combines TRBV6-1 with TRBJ2-6; D tentatively fits TRBD1 or TRBD2 (5 bases each). From germline, CDR1 is MNHNS and CDR2 SASEGT. This CDR3 comprises 17 residues. V was clipped by 4 bases and J by 8 bases, with 21 bases between them. The CDR3 spells CASSAYALAGSTNVLTF. CDR3 nucleotide sequence: TGTGCCAGCAGTGCGTACGCCTTGGCAGGGAGTACCAACGTCCTGACTTTC.

The chain couples TRBV19 to TRBJ1-2, with 8 bases lining up with TRBD1. Per the germline V gene, CDR1 is LNHDA and CDR2 is SQIVND (reference sequence). With 7 bases clipped from V and 4 bases from J, the junction kept 11 bases outside the gene matches. The CDR3 consists of 15 residues. Written as DNA, the CDR3 is TGTGCCAGTAAGCACCGGGACAGGACCTTCTATGGCTACACCTTC. Amino acids: CASKHRDRTFYGYTF.

V is TRBV7-8 and J is TRBJ1-1; a possible D gene is TRBD1 (6 bases). Germline values: CDR1 SGHVS, CDR2 FQNEAQ. The length of the CDR3 is 15 residues. V lost 4 bases to trimming and J lost 5 bases, with 17 bases between them. CDR3 protein: CASSSQAGRGTEAFF. Written as DNA, the CDR3 is TGTGCCAGCAGCTCCCAGGCAGGGAGGGGGACTGAAGCTTTCTTT.

For the CDR3, the DNA is TGTGCCAGCAGTTCAACAGTGGGCAATCAGCCCCAGCATTTT. It specifies CASSSTVGNQPQHF. The chain employs TRBV6-5 and TRBJ1-5; D ambiguous. The ends were cut back, 4 bases at V and 2 bases at J, with 9 bases in the middle. The CDR3 has 14 residues. Germline loops: CDR1 MNHEY, CDR2 SVGAGI.

J is TRBJ2-1 and V is TRBV6-6; weak D call: TRBD2 (6 bases). The CDR3 is made up of 14 amino acids. Germline-derived CDR1 and CDR2 are MNHNY and SVGAGI (reference sequence). Trimming stripped 5 bases from V and 1 base from J, with 9 bases between. This CDR3 reads CASSLGGSYNEQFF. The CDR3 DNA is TGTGCCAGCAGTCTGGGGGGATCCTACAATGAGCAGTTCTTC.

The rearrangement joins TRBV6-5 to TRBJ1-2, with TRBD1 matching over 9 bases. The CDR3 is 14 amino acids. Germline trimming cut 5 bases from V and 5 bases from J; bases unmatched to any gene: 6. The germline V gene encodes CDR1 MNHEY and CDR2 SVGAGI. The CDR3 sequence is CASSRTGGPYGYTF. CDR3 nucleotide sequence: TGTGCCAGCAGTAGAACAGGGGGCCCATATGGCTACACCTTC.

This clone was counted only a few times. The chain links TRBV7-2 to TRBJ2-1; 12 bases align to TRBD2. J gave up 6 bases and V 4 bases, and 4 bases lay outside the gene matches. This CDR3 is built from 15 residues. In germline, CDR1 is SGHTA, CDR2 FQGNSA. Here the CDR3 reads CASSSRLAGVNEQFF. The CDR3 DNA reads TGTGCCAGCAGCTCACGACTAGCGGGGGTCAATGAGCAGTTCTTC. Full variable domain (missing parts from reference TRBV7-2 and TRBJ2-1): GAGVSQSPSNKVTEKGKDVELRCDPISGHTALYWYRQSLGQGLEFLIYFQGNSAPDKSGLPSDRFSAERTGGSVSTLTIQRTQQEDSAVYLCASSSRLAGVNEQFFGPGTRLTVL.

This sequence joins TRBV29-1 and TRBJ2-5; TRBD1 aligns across 7 bases. This CDR3 spans 14 amino acids. V lost 7 bases to trimming and J lost 1 base; unmatched junction nucleotides: 9. Germline V CDR1 and CDR2: SQVTM, ANQGSEA. CDR3 region: CSALPGQSQETQYF. The DNA for the CDR3 is TGCAGCGCCCTACCGGGACAGAGCCAAGAGACCCAGTACTTC.

The chain combines TRBV5-6 with TRBJ2-1; 10 bases are a match to TRBD2. CDR1 and CDR2 from the germline V gene are SGHDT and YYEEEE. Trimming at V came to 2 bases and at J to 2 bases, leaving 4 bases not matched to a gene. The length of the CDR3 is 16 residues. The CDR3 spells CASSFSGGFPYNEQFF. The CDR3, as DNA: TGTGCCAGCAGCTTTAGCGGGGGGTTCCCCTACAATGAGCAGTTCTTC.

The chain is built from TRBV7-2 and TRBJ1-1; possibly TRBD1 for D (5 bases). The germline V gene encodes CDR1 SGHTA and CDR2 FQGNSA. Trimming pared 4 bases from V and 1 base from J, leaving 13 bases between. This CDR3 spans 15 amino acids. The CDR3 nucleotides read TGTGCCAGCAGCTCCGGCGGACACTGGAACACTGAAGCTTTCTTT. This codes for CASSSGGHWNTEAFF.

The chain uses TRBV19 and TRBJ1-5, with a possible D match to TRBD1 (6 bases). V dropped 7 bases and J dropped 5 bases, with 12 bases sitting between them. CDR3 size: 13 residues. Looked up from germline, CDR1 is LNHDA and CDR2 is SQIVND (reference sequence). CDR3 DNA: TGTGCCAGTATCGGGACACCATATCAGCCCCAGCATTTT. This sequence encodes CASIGTPYQPQHF.